This T cell receptor (beta chain) was recovered during a study of identical twins. Worth noting for this clonotype: As yet, its antigen is unknown.

This CDR3 comprises 17 residues. Germline V gene sequence: CDR1 LGHDT, CDR2 YNNKEL (reference sequence). Losses at the gene ends were 0 bases for V and 0 bases for J; bases not matched to a gene: 7. Using its own MiXCR run on the 5' RACE reads, TCRdb lists one record per CDR3 protein. The table lists 270,000 or so distinct CDR3 sequences, about 8.9% of them singletons. Study-level findings and limits: A lower insertion count was a feature of abundant cord blood beta clonotypes, with no such feature in memory repertoires.

These data are also associated with another study on yellow fever vaccine responses in identical twins.

Sequencing used CD8+ T cells sorted from blood. This chain uses TRBV3-1 with TRBJ2-7; 8 positions agree with TRBD2. This sequence originates from a woman under 30 in good health. CDR3 loop: CASSQDPSGSHSYEQYF. For the CDR3, the DNA is TGTGCCAGCAGCCAAGACCCTAGCGGGTCCCACTCCTACGAGCAGTACTTC.